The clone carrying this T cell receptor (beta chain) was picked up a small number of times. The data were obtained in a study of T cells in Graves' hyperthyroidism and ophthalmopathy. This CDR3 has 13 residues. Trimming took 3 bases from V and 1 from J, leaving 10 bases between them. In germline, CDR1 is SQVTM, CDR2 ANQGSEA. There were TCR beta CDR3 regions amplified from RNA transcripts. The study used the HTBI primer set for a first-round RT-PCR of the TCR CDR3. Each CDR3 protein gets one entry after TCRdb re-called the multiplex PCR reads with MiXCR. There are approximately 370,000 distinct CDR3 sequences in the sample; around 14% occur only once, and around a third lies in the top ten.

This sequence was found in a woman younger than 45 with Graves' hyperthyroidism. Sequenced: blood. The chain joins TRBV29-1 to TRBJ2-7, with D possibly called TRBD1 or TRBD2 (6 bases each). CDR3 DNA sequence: TGCAGCGTTGAGAAGGGGGGATCCTACGAGCAGTACTTC. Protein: CSVEKGGSYEQYF.